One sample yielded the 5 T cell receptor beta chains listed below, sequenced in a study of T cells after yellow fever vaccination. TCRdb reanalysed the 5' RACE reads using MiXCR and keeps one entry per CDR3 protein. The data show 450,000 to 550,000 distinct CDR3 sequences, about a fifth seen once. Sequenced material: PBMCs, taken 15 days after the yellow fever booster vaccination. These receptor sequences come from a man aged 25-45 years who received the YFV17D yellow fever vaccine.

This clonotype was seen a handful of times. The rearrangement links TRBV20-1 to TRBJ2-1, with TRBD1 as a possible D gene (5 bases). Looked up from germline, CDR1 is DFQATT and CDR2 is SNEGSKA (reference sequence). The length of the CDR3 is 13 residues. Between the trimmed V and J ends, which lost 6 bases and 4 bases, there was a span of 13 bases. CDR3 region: CSASQSGYNEQFF. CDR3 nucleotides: TGCAGTGCCTCTCAATCAGGGTACAATGAGCAGTTCTTC.

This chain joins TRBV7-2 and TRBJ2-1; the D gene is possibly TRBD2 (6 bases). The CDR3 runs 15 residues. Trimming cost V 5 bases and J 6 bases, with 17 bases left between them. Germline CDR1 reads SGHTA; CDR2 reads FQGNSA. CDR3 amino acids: CASSTSRELGNEQFF. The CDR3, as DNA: TGTGCCAGCAGCACTAGCAGAGAGTTGGGCAATGAGCAGTTCTTC.

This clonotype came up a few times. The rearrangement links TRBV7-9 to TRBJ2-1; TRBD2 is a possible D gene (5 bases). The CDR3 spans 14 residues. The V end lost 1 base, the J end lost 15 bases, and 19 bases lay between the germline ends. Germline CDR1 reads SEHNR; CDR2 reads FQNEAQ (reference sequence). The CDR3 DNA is TGTGCCAGCAGCTTAGAAGAACTAGTGGGAACCCCGTTCTTC. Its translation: CASSLEELVGTPFF.

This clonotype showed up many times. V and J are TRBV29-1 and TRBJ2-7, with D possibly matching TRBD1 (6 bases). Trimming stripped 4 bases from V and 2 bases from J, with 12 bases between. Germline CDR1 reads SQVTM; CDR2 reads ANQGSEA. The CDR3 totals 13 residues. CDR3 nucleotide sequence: TGCAGCGTTGTTGGTACAGGGACCTACGAGCAGTACTTC. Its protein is CSVVGTGTYEQYF.

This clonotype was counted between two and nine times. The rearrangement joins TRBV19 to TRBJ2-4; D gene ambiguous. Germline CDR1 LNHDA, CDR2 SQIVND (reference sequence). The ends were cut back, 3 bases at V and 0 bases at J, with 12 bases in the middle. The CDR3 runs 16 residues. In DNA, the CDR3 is TGTGCCAGTAGTATCGGCGGTGCCCTAGCCAAAAACATTCAGTACTTC. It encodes CASSIGGALAKNIQYF.